Below, 24 T cell receptor beta chains from the same sample are listed, as sequenced in a study of molecular identifiers for immune sequencing clone quantification. One entry per CDR3 protein, called by TCRdb with MiXCR from the PCR reads. The sample has approximately 500,000 distinct CDR3 sequences, around 25% seen once. Sample: naive CD8+ T cells from blood, with Jurkat cell RNA spiked in. Subset reported: FACS-sorted CD8+CD4-CCR7+CD45RA+ naive T cells. The receptors originated from a human donor in good health. Some libraries in this study had Jurkat cell RNA spiked in.

Regarding this clonotype: This may be a read error, as it is one base from a much larger clone. The chain carries TRBV7-9 and TRBJ2-3, with 12 bases aligning to TRBD1. Germline V gives CDR1 SEHNR, CDR2 FQNEAQ (reference sequence). CDR3 size: 20 residues. The DNA for the CDR3 is TGTACCAGCAGCGCAACCCCGGGACAGGGGGCATTTCGGGGCACAGATACGCAGTATTTT. The encoded protein is CTSSATPGQGAFRGTDTQYF.

Of note for this clonotype: A clone one base away is much larger, so this may be a read error. The V call is TRBV29-1, the J call TRBJ2-7; 7 bases align to TRBD1. The CDR3 runs 15 residues. The germline CDR1 and CDR2 sequences are SQVTM and ANQGSEA. CDR3 nucleotide sequence: TGCAGCGTTGAGTTTAGTACAGGGGAAACCTACAAGCAGTACTTC. The encoded protein is CSVEFSTGETYKQYF.

For this clonotype: This may be a read error, as it is one base from a much larger clone. CDR3 DNA: TGTGCCAGCGGGCCGGTCTCGGGGATTAACCAAGAGATCCAGTACTTC. Protein product: CASGPVSGINQEIQYF. The gene calls are TRBV7-8 and TRBJ2-5, with D possibly matching TRBD2 (5 bases). This CDR3 comprises 16 residues. Germline CDR1 and CDR2: SGHVS and FQNEAQ.

The chain has TRBV4-3 and TRBJ2-1, with TRBD2 as a possible D gene (6 bases). The V end lost 4 bases, the J end lost 0 bases, and 13 bases lay between the germline ends. The CDR3 contains 16 residues. Germline CDR1 LGHNA, CDR2 YSLEER. The CDR3 DNA is TGCGCCAGCAGCCTAAAACCGGGGGACTCCTACAATGAGCAGTTCTTC. This encodes CASSLKPGDSYNEQFF.

The sample holds many counts of this clonotype. This rearrangement joins TRBV4-3 to TRBJ2-2, with D possibly TRBD1 on 5 matching bases. The CDR3 length is 15 residues. Germline loops: CDR1 LGHNA, CDR2 YSLEER. V was trimmed by 0 bases and J by 6 bases, leaving 11 bases between them. Here the CDR3 DNA reads TGCGCCAGCAGCCAAGATGCAGGGTGGGCCGGGGAGCTGTTTTTT. Encoded protein: CASSQDAGWAGELFF.

This chain connects TRBV29-1 to TRBJ2-1; 7 bases line up with TRBD1. This CDR3 region has 12 residues. Germline V gene lookup returns CDR1 SQVTM and CDR2 ANQGSEA. Unmatched junction bases numbered 6, after V lost 7 bases and J lost 6 bases. The CDR3 region is CSARPGGNEQFF. The CDR3 DNA is TGCAGCGCCCGTCCAGGGGGCAATGAGCAGTTCTTC.

The table lists this clonotype with many counts. The chain employs TRBV5-1 and TRBJ2-7; 10 nucleotides align to TRBD1. Germline CDR1 and CDR2: SGHRS and YFSETQ. The CDR3 sequence is 15 residues long. J lost 4 bases, V lost 3 bases, and 7 bases had no gene match. In DNA, the CDR3 is TGCGCCAGCAGCTCGAAGACAGGGGGCTTTTACGAGCAGTACTTC. It specifies CASSSKTGGFYEQYF.

The rearrangement uses TRBV5-5 and TRBJ2-7; D gene uncertain. The CDR3 has 14 residues. Germline V gives CDR1 SGHKS, CDR2 YYEKEE (reference sequence). Trimming left V 1 base short and J 3 bases short, with 11 bases between. CDR3 bases: TGTGCCAGCAGCTTGAGAACAGTCCACTACGAGCAGTACTTC. Protein product: CASSLRTVHYEQYF.

V is TRBV5-4 and J is TRBJ2-5; TRBD2 matches 8 bases. This CDR3 is built from 16 residues. V lost 2 bases, J lost 4 bases, and 10 bases stayed unmatched. Germline V gene sequence: CDR1 SGHNT, CDR2 YYREEE (reference sequence). CDR3 in DNA: TGTGCCAGCAGCTTCGCCGGTGGACTAGCAGGAGAGACCCAGTACTTC. It encodes CASSFAGGLAGETQYF.

CDR3 in amino acids: CASSSGLAVPTDTQYF. The DNA for the CDR3 is TGTGCCAGCAGCTCGGGACTAGCCGTTCCCACTGATACGCAGTATTTT. The chain recombines TRBV7-9 with TRBJ2-3; 9 bases are a match to TRBD2. The CDR3 totals 16 residues. Germline lookup yields CDR1 SEHNR and CDR2 FQNEAQ (reference sequence). Trimming removed 4 bases from V and 6 bases from J; junction bases left unmatched: 11.

The table lists this clonotype with a few counts. DNA for the CDR3: TGCGCCAGCAGCCAAGAATTGGCAGGGGGGGAAATAGGGGCCAACGTCCTGACTTTC. Amino acids: CASSQELAGGEIGANVLTF. The J gene is TRBJ2-6, the V gene TRBV4-3; D tentatively reads TRBD1 or TRBD2 (7 bases each). Looked up from germline, CDR1 is LGHNA and CDR2 is YSLEER. Trimming took off 0 bases at V and 4 bases at J, with 19 bases between the two ends. The CDR3 runs to 19 residues.

This clonotype has a count of ten or more. The V and J genes are TRBV7-2 and TRBJ2-7; 7 bases line up with TRBD2. After removal of 4 bases from V and 5 bases from J, the junction contained 8 bases not matched to a gene. The CDR3 is 14 residues long. Germline-derived CDR1 and CDR2 are SGHTA and FQGNSA. Here the CDR3 reads CASSSGLVTHEQYF. The CDR3 DNA reads as TGTGCCAGCAGCTCAGGACTAGTTACCCACGAGCAGTACTTC.

A note on this clonotype: The junction shows a germline mismatch at one end, possibly a read error. The CDR3 loop reads CATSRDLLGAGTGELLF. In DNA, the CDR3 is TGTGCCACCAGCAGAGATCTCTTAGGGGCGGGTACCGGGGAGCTGCTTTTT. J is TRBJ2-2 and V is TRBV15; D might be TRBD1 or TRBD2, each matching 5 bases. The CDR3 spans 17 residues. Germline CDR1 is LNHNV and CDR2 is YYDKDF (reference sequence).

With regard to this clonotype: Just one base apart from a much larger clone, this may be a read error. This chain uses TRBV14 with TRBJ1-1; possibly TRBD1 for D (5 bases). Germline CDR1 reads SGHDN; CDR2 reads FVKESK. CDR3 length: 15 residues. The CDR3 is CACSQRPIWGSEAFF. DNA for the CDR3: TGTGCCTGCAGCCAGAGGCCTATTTGGGGGTCTGAAGCTTTCTTT. Filled out from reference TRBV14 and TRBJ1-1, the complete variable domain reads EAGVTQFPSHSVIEKGQTVTLRCDPISGHDNLYWYRRVMGKEIKFLLHFVKESKQDESGMPNNRFLAERTGGTYSTLKVQPAELEDSGVYFCACSQRPIWGSEAFFGQGTRLTVV.

The V gene is TRBV7-9, the J gene TRBJ2-7, with TRBD1 matching over 8 bases. The CDR3 sequence is 14 residues long. Trimming removed 5 bases from V and 2 bases from J; junction bases left unmatched: 5. Germline V gives CDR1 SEHNR, CDR2 FQNEAQ (reference sequence). The DNA of the CDR3 is TGTGCCAGCAGCCAAAAGACAGGGGCCTACGAGCAGTACTTC. Protein: CASSQKTGAYEQYF.

Details on this clonotype: A read error may account for a junction end that differs from germline. The chain employs TRBV27 and TRBJ2-7; tentatively, D is TRBD1 or TRBD2 (5 bases each). Germline V gene data show CDR1 as MNHEY and CDR2 as SMNVEV (reference sequence). The CDR3 is made up of 13 amino acids. As DNA, the CDR3 is TGTGCCAGAAGTTTAGCCGGGGCAGACGAGCAGTACTTC. Encoded protein: CARSLAGADEQYF.

There are many counts of this clonotype. The chain combines TRBV29-1 with TRBJ1-1; 8 positions match TRBD1. This CDR3 is 13 amino acids long. V gave up 7 bases and J gave up 1 base; unmatched junction bases: 5. Germline CDR1 reads SQVTM; CDR2 reads ANQGSEA. The CDR3 DNA sequence: TGCAGCGCCGACAGGGGCTGGAACACTGAAGCTTTCTTT. Translation: CSADRGWNTEAFF.

This clonotype was counted many times. The J gene is TRBJ1-1, the V gene TRBV29-1; 8 bases line up with TRBD1. CDR3 length: 12 amino acids. Per germline, CDR1 SQVTM and CDR2 ANQGSEA. V lost 5 bases and J lost 4; bases outside the gene matches: 3. DNA of the CDR3: TGCAGCGTTAGACAGGGGAGCACTGAAGCTTTCTTT. Its protein is CSVRQGSTEAFF.

Notes on this clonotype: The junction differs from germline at one of its ends, possibly a read error. The chain is built from TRBV4-3 and TRBJ1-2; no clear D. This CDR3 region has 15 residues. Germline assignment: CDR1 LGHNA and CDR2 YSLEER. The CDR3 loop is CASSQEYRTNCGYTF. In DNA form, the CDR3 reads TGCGCCAGCAGCCAAGAATACAGAACCAACTGTGGCTACACCTTC.

This clonotype was detected ten times or more. This rearrangement joins TRBV29-1 to TRBJ2-2; D unclear. Germline-derived CDR1 and CDR2 are SQVTM and ANQGSEA. Trimming cost V 4 bases and J 0 bases, with 6 bases left between them. The CDR3 has 13 residues. CDR3: CSVAWANTGELFF. CDR3 coding DNA: TGCAGCGTTGCCTGGGCGAACACCGGGGAGCTGTTTTTT.

This clonotype was counted many times. The genes are TRBV5-1 and TRBJ2-3, with 10 bases that match TRBD2. After removal of 4 bases from V and 5 bases from J, the junction contained 13 bases not matched to a gene. CDR1 SGHRS and CDR2 YFSETQ come from the germline V gene. This CDR3 is built from 17 residues. The DNA of the CDR3 is TGCGCCAGCAGCCACTCTAGCGGGGGCGCCCTCGGAGATACGCAGTATTTT. Translation: CASSHSSGGALGDTQYF.

This clonotype was recorded a few times. For the CDR3, the DNA is TGTGCCAGCAGTGGGACCCTCGACAACGGGTACGAGCAGTACTTC. As protein: CASSGTLDNGYEQYF. The chain links TRBV7-9 to TRBJ2-7; D is possibly TRBD1 or TRBD2 (5 bases each). Per germline, CDR1 SEHNR and CDR2 FQNEAQ (reference sequence). The CDR3 spans 15 residues. V was pared by 6 bases and J by 4 bases, with 19 bases between.

This clonotype was counted ten times or more. This chain joins TRBV6-5 and TRBJ2-2; D may be TRBD2 (6 bases). CDR1 and CDR2 (germline): MNHEY, SVGAGI. V was trimmed by 4 bases and J by 3 bases, leaving 9 bases between them. CDR3 length: 14 residues. CDR3 loop: CASSSGLDTGELFF. CDR3 DNA: TGTGCCAGCAGTTCGGGACTGGACACCGGGGAGCTGTTTTTT.

This clonotype was detected ten times or more. This chain uses TRBV19 with TRBJ2-7; D unresolved. Germline assignment: CDR1 LNHDA and CDR2 SQIVND (reference sequence). The CDR3 covers 14 residues. Between the trimmed V and J ends, which lost 6 bases and 0 bases, there was a span of 12 bases. The CDR3 sequence is CASSPDGRSYEQYF. In DNA form, the CDR3 reads TGTGCCAGTAGCCCGGACGGTCGCTCCTACGAGCAGTACTTC.